Below are 32 T cell receptor beta chains sequenced from a single sample in a study of response to subunit inactivated influenza vaccine. TCRdb re-derived calls from the RT-PCR reads in MiXCR, one entry per CDR3 protein. The table lists about 830,000 distinct CDR3 sequences, roughly 20% of them singletons. Sequencing was performed on PBMCs from blood, taken roughly 5 days after vaccination. The receptors here all came from a man aged 45-65 years who received an inactivated influenza vaccine.

This CDR3 is CASSDGTSGLDTQYF. CDR3 coding DNA: TGTGCCAGCAGTGACGGGACTAGCGGACTAGATACGCAGTATTTT. The V gene is TRBV6-2 or TRBV6-3, the J gene TRBJ2-3; 11 nucleotides line up with TRBD2. The germline V gene has CDR1 MNHEY and CDR2 SVGEGT. This CDR3 is 15 amino acids long. V lost 5 bases to trimming and J lost 5 bases; unmatched junction nucleotides: 6.

The rearrangement joins TRBV10-3 to TRBJ2-7, with 9 bases aligning to TRBD2. The CDR3 covers 14 residues. Trimming removed 3 bases from V and 3 bases from J; junction bases left unmatched: 3. Germline loops: CDR1 ENHRY, CDR2 SYGVKD. CDR3 in DNA: TGTGCCATCAGTGAAGGACTAGCGTTCTACGAGCAGTACTTC. Protein sequence: CAISEGLAFYEQYF.

This clonotype showed up just a few times. The chain recombines TRBV20-1 with TRBJ1-6; D gene unclear. This CDR3 has 20 residues. Trimming shortened V by 2 bases and J by 7 bases, and 30 bases separated the two germline ends. Germline CDR1 DFQATT, CDR2 SNEGSKA (reference sequence). CDR3 loop: CSARILKPSLYVGENSPLHF. CDR3 bases: TGCAGTGCTAGAATTCTCAAACCGAGTTTGTATGTTGGGGAGAATTCACCCCTCCACTTT.

The sample holds a few counts of this clonotype. The J gene is TRBJ1-2, the V gene TRBV27, with D uncertain. V was trimmed by 4 bases and J by 4 bases, leaving 10 bases between them. In germline, CDR1 is MNHEY, CDR2 SMNVEV (reference sequence). CDR3 length: 13 residues. The CDR3 DNA sequence: TGTGCCAGCAGTTCCTATCTTGCCTATGGCTACACCTTC. The encoded protein is CASSSYLAYGYTF.

The chain is built from TRBV20-1 and TRBJ1-1, with D possibly TRBD1 on 5 matching bases. Trimming pared 5 bases from V and 2 bases from J, leaving 15 bases between. From germline, CDR1 is DFQATT and CDR2 SNEGSKA (reference sequence). CDR3 length: 14 amino acids. This CDR3 reads CSAGLGAGNTEAFF. The CDR3 region has the DNA TGCAGTGCTGGTTTAGGGGCGGGTAACACTGAAGCTTTCTTT.

This clonotype was observed a few times. This chain connects TRBV5-1 to TRBJ2-7, with no clear D. Trimming took 6 bases from V and 0 from J, leaving 10 bases between them. CDR3 length: 13 amino acids. From germline, CDR1 is SGHRS and CDR2 YFSETQ. CDR3 residues: CASKAASSYEQYF. The CDR3 DNA is TGCGCCAGCAAGGCCGCGAGCTCCTACGAGCAGTACTTC.

The chain is built from TRBV5-1 and TRBJ1-1, with D perhaps TRBD1 (5 bases). V was shortened by 1 base and J by 3 bases, with 13 bases between the two germline ends. The CDR3 totals 15 residues. CDR1 is SGHRS, CDR2 YFSETQ, per germline. The DNA for the CDR3 is TGCGCCAGCAGCTTGCAGGGCACCCTGGACACTGAAGCTTTCTTT. Residues: CASSLQGTLDTEAFF.

The rearrangement joins TRBV7-9 to TRBJ2-7; D call uncertain. Germline values: CDR1 SEHNR, CDR2 FQNEAQ (reference sequence). Trimming stripped 5 bases from V and 3 bases from J, with 14 bases between. This CDR3 is built from 14 residues. CDR3: CASSATGRNYEQYF. CDR3 in DNA: TGTGCCAGCAGCGCGACCGGGCGCAACTACGAGCAGTACTTC. The variable domain in full, with the rest retrieved from reference TRBV7-9 and TRBJ2-7, is DTGVSQNPRHKITKRGQNVTFRCDPISEHNRLYWYRQTLGQGPEFLTYFQNEAQLEKSRLLSDRFSAERPKGSFSTLEIQRTEQGDSAMYLCASSATGRNYEQYFGPGTRLTVT.

This clonotype was counted many times. The V gene is TRBV4-1, the J gene TRBJ1-2; TRBD1 is a possible D gene (6 bases). Trimming removed 1 base from V and 8 bases from J, with 14 bases in between. The germline CDR1 and CDR2 sequences are MGHRA and YSYEKL. The CDR3 has 14 amino acids. This CDR3 is CASSQGSGAGGYTF. DNA for the CDR3: TGCGCCAGCAGCCAAGGGTCAGGGGCTGGCGGCTACACCTTC.

This chain uses TRBV6-2 or TRBV6-3 with TRBJ2-5; 9 bases agree with TRBD2. Unmatched junction bases numbered 4, after V lost 2 bases and J lost 3 bases. This CDR3 is built from 15 residues. Germline-derived CDR1 and CDR2 are MNHEY and SVGEGT. The CDR3 coding sequence is TGTGCCAGCAGTTACACGGGACTAGCTGAAGAGACCCAGTACTTC. It is translated as CASSYTGLAEETQYF.

This clonotype was observed a few times. This chain uses TRBV9 with TRBJ1-3, with a tentative D call TRBD1 (5 bases). Trimming took 3 bases from V and 0 from J, leaving 13 bases between them. Germline CDR1 reads SGDLS; CDR2 reads YYNGEE. The CDR3 is made up of 16 amino acids. The CDR3 DNA follows: TGTGCCAGCAGCGCCGACAGCAATACCTCTGGAAACACCATATATTTT. Protein: CASSADSNTSGNTIYF.

This clonotype has only a few counts. V gene TRBV20-1 combines with J gene TRBJ1-6; possibly TRBD1 for D (5 bases). Between the trimmed V and J ends, which lost 0 bases and 10 bases, there was a span of 13 bases. This CDR3 is 14 amino acids long. Germline V lookup: CDR1 DFQATT, CDR2 SNEGSKA (reference sequence). CDR3: CSARDKGRGSPLHF. CDR3 nucleotide sequence: TGCAGTGCTAGAGATAAGGGGAGGGGCTCACCCCTCCACTTT.

The V gene is TRBV6-5, the J gene TRBJ2-7; TRBD2 matches at 8 bases. Germline V gene lookup returns CDR1 MNHEY and CDR2 SVGAGI. V dropped 1 base and J dropped 2; count of bases not matched to a gene: 10. This CDR3 is built from 17 residues. The CDR3 loop is CASSYWAGGLRAYEQYF. CDR3 bases: TGTGCCAGCAGTTACTGGGCGGGGGGATTACGAGCCTACGAGCAGTACTTC.

This clonotype showed up many times. The chain recombines TRBV28 with TRBJ2-5, with TRBD1 matching 7 bases. V trimming: 6 bases; J trimming: 3 bases; junction bases outside the gene matches: 4. From germline, CDR1 is MDHEN and CDR2 SYDVKM. This CDR3 comprises 13 residues. CDR3 bases: TGTGCCAGCAGCTCCGGGACAGAAGAGACCCAGTACTTC. Translated, it gives CASSSGTEETQYF.

The V call is TRBV5-1, the J call TRBJ2-1; D is undetermined. V lost 0 bases and J 5 bases, leaving 9 bases between the germline ends. The length of the CDR3 is 14 residues. Germline assignment: CDR1 SGHRS and CDR2 YFSETQ. CDR3 in DNA: TGCGCCAGCAGCTTGGCCCCTAGGGACAATGAGCAGTTCTTC. It encodes CASSLAPRDNEQFF.

This rearrangement joins TRBV5-1 to TRBJ2-7; the match to TRBD1 covers 9 bases. This CDR3 is 15 amino acids long. V lost 3 bases to trimming and J lost 2 bases; unmatched junction nucleotides: 6. Germline-derived CDR1 and CDR2 are SGHRS and YFSETQ. DNA of the CDR3: TGCGCCAGCAGCTCGGGGACAGGGCGAACCTACGAGCAGTACTTC. Its protein is CASSSGTGRTYEQYF.

The V gene is TRBV20-1, the J gene TRBJ1-2, with no clear D. The CDR3 is made up of 12 amino acids. Germline CDR1 DFQATT, CDR2 SNEGSKA (reference sequence). The CDR3 spells CSPGTEGYGYTF. DNA of the CDR3: TGCAGCCCCGGTACGGAGGGCTATGGCTACACCTTC.

This clonotype turned up a few times. The V and J genes are TRBV10-3 and TRBJ2-7, with 11 bases fitting TRBD1. The CDR3 totals 16 residues. Germline values: CDR1 ENHRY, CDR2 SYGVKD. V gave up 6 bases and J gave up 6 bases; unmatched junction bases: 13. The CDR3 nucleotides read TGTGCCATCAGCGAGGAGCAGAGGACAGGGGGCCCCGAGCAGTACTTC. It translates to CAISEEQRTGGPEQYF.

This clonotype was counted between two and nine times. This chain joins TRBV4-3 and TRBJ2-7; 10 bases align to TRBD1. The CDR3 covers 14 residues. Germline assignment: CDR1 LGHNA and CDR2 YSLEER. Germline trimming cut 4 bases from V and 5 bases from J; bases unmatched to any gene: 5. CDR3 nucleotides: TGCGCCAGCAGCCGCAAGACAGGGGGCGACGAGCAGTACTTC. This codes for CASSRKTGGDEQYF.

This clonotype has a handful of counts. V is TRBV5-6 and J is TRBJ1-1; no firm D call. CDR3 length: 12 residues. V gave up 0 bases and J gave up 10 bases, with 10 bases separating them. Germline lookup yields CDR1 SGHDT and CDR2 YYEEEE. Here the CDR3 reads CASSLAVGVAFF. Here the CDR3 DNA reads TGTGCCAGCAGCTTGGCTGTTGGTGTAGCTTTCTTT.

The chain has TRBV7-6 and TRBJ1-1, with 8 nucleotides matching TRBD1. With 1 base clipped from V and 4 bases from J, the junction kept 5 bases outside the gene matches. Looked up from germline, CDR1 is SGHVS and CDR2 is FNYEAQ. The CDR3 contains 15 residues. The CDR3 spells CASSLEITGGTEAFF. Here the CDR3 DNA reads TGTGCCAGCAGCTTAGAAATCACAGGGGGCACTGAAGCTTTCTTT.

V and J are TRBV6-2 or TRBV6-3 and TRBJ2-1; 11 nucleotides align to TRBD2. The germline V gene encodes CDR1 MNHEY and CDR2 SVGEGT. V was clipped by 4 bases and J by 4 bases; unmatched bases: 9. The CDR3 totals 17 residues. CDR3 DNA sequence: TGTGCCAGCAGTTCGGCCTCCGGGACTAGCGGATACAATGAGCAGTTCTTC. It specifies CASSSASGTSGYNEQFF.

The rearrangement joins TRBV6-2 or TRBV6-3 to TRBJ2-7; D is perhaps TRBD1 or TRBD2 (5 bases each). Germline V gene data show CDR1 as MNHEY and CDR2 as SVGEGT. V was cut by 2 bases and J by 10 bases, with 15 bases left in between. The CDR3 length is 13 residues. DNA for the CDR3: TGTGCCAGCAGTTACAGGGCAGGGAGCCCTCAGTACTTC. This encodes CASSYRAGSPQYF.

The J gene is TRBJ1-1, the V gene TRBV25-1, with 11 bases lining up with TRBD1. This CDR3 has 17 amino acids. Germline V lookup: CDR1 MGHDK, CDR2 SYGVNS. V trimming: 3 bases; J trimming: 5 bases; junction bases outside the gene matches: 11. The CDR3 region is CASSDLRWTGGLTEAFF. The CDR3 DNA reads TGTGCCAGCAGTGACTTGAGATGGACAGGGGGCCTTACTGAAGCTTTCTTT. The full variable domain, with the rest looked up from reference TRBV25-1 and TRBJ1-1, is EADIYQTPRYLVIGTGKKITLECSQTMGHDKMYWYQQDPGMELHLIHYSYGVNSTEKGDLSSESTVSRIRTEHFPLTLESARPSHTSQYLCASSDLRWTGGLTEAFFGQGTRLTVV.

V gene TRBV7-9 combines with J gene TRBJ2-3; unclear D gene. Germline V gives CDR1 SEHNR, CDR2 FQNEAQ (reference sequence). This CDR3 contains 14 residues. Trimming took off 1 base at V and 5 bases at J, with 10 bases between the two ends. CDR3 in DNA: TGTGCCAGCAGCTTAGATGCGTTTGGAGATACGCAGTATTTT. Translated, it gives CASSLDAFGDTQYF.

The chain combines TRBV30 with TRBJ2-7; 7 bases match TRBD1. After removal of 3 bases from V and 3 bases from J, the junction contained 11 bases not matched to a gene. The V gene's germline CDR1 is GTSNPN and CDR2 SVGIG (reference sequence). This CDR3 is built from 15 residues. The CDR3 region is CAWSSGQVMSYEQYF. The CDR3 DNA is TGTGCCTGGAGCTCTGGACAGGTAATGAGCTACGAGCAGTACTTC.

The rearrangement joins TRBV6-1 to TRBJ1-4; D gene unclear. The ends were cut back, 6 bases at V and 0 bases at J, with 11 bases in the middle. Germline assignment: CDR1 MNHNS and CDR2 SASEGT. CDR3 size: 15 residues. The CDR3 DNA reads TGTGCCAGCAGGCGGGAAGGTACAACTAATGAAAAACTGTTTTTT. This encodes CASRREGTTNEKLFF.

This clonotype was observed a handful of times. The chain carries TRBV6-2 or TRBV6-3 and TRBJ2-1; 7 bases align to TRBD2. The J segment lost 5 bases and the V segment lost 1 base, leaving 2 bases of the junction unmatched. The CDR3 runs to 14 residues. CDR1 is MNHEY, CDR2 SVGEGT, per germline. CDR3 in amino acids: CASSYWGGDNEQFF. The CDR3, as DNA: TGTGCCAGCAGTTACTGGGGGGGGGACAATGAGCAGTTCTTC.

This clonotype was seen only once. This chain links TRBV5-1 with TRBJ2-1; possibly TRBD2 for D (6 bases). Germline values: CDR1 SGHRS, CDR2 YFSETQ. CDR3 size: 17 residues. V was trimmed by 0 bases and J by 4 bases, leaving 17 bases between them. CDR3 DNA: TGCGCCAGCAGCTTGGGCCTGGGTAGCGGTATATACAATGAGCAGTTCTTC. It codes for CASSLGLGSGIYNEQFF.

This clonotype was counted ten times or more. The genes are TRBV4-3 and TRBJ2-2, with D perhaps given as TRBD1 or TRBD2 (5 bases each). The CDR3 sequence is 15 residues long. V was shortened by 3 bases and J by 0 bases, with 8 bases between the two germline ends. Germline CDR1 and CDR2: LGHNA and YSLEER. CDR3 in amino acids: CASSQGTTNTGELFF. For the CDR3, the DNA is TGCGCCAGCAGCCAGGGGACGACGAACACCGGGGAGCTGTTTTTT.

The chain uses TRBV12-3 or TRBV12-4 and TRBJ2-7, with D perhaps TRBD1 (6 bases). Trimming cost V 6 bases and J 2 bases, with 11 bases left between them. The CDR3 loop spans 13 amino acids. CDR3 coding DNA: TGTGCCAGCAGCAAGGACAGAACCTACGAGCAGTACTTC. This translates into CASSKDRTYEQYF.

This clonotype has only a few counts. The chain is built from TRBV15 and TRBJ2-7; 11 positions agree with TRBD1. Looked up from germline, CDR1 is LNHNV and CDR2 is YYDKDF (reference sequence). The CDR3 has 16 residues. After removal of 4 bases from V and 0 bases from J, the junction contained 5 bases not matched to a gene. The CDR3 DNA reads as TGTGCCACCAGCACCGGGACAGGGGGTAGCTCCTACGAGCAGTACTTC. Protein sequence: CATSTGTGGSSYEQYF.